Following are 5 T cell receptor beta chains from one sample sequenced in a study of shared clonotypes between healthy human individuals. CD45RO-negative CD8 cells positively selected for CCR7 made up the naive population, which excluded terminally differentiated effector memory CD45RA+ cells. Produced via immunoSEQ multiplex PCR; TCRdb's table is partial and in-frame only. The sample yields under 1 million clones, about 92% seen once. Sequenced: naive CD8+ T cells sorted from blood. The receptors originated from a man aged 25-45 years in good health.

This clone was seen repeatedly, ten times or more. This chain links TRBV11-2 with TRBJ2-2; TRBD2 is a possible D gene (6 bases). The CDR3 runs 17 residues. CDR1 and CDR2 from the germline V gene are SGHAT and FQNNGV. V was trimmed by 4 bases and J by 0 bases, leaving 15 bases between them. Here the CDR3 DNA reads TGTGCCAGCAGCTCATACCCGACTAGACCGAACACCGGGGAGCTGTTTTTT. Translating gives CASSSYPTRPNTGELFF.

V gene TRBV2 combines with J gene TRBJ1-1; tentative D call: TRBD1 (5 bases). The V gene lost 8 bases and the J gene lost 1 base, with 11 bases spanning the gap. CDR3 length: 13 amino acids. In germline, CDR1 is SNHLY, CDR2 FYNNEI. CDR3 protein: CASPSGRNTEAFF. CDR3 DNA: TGTGCCAGCCCGTCAGGGCGGAACACTGAAGCTTTCTTT.

This clone was counted a single time. The V gene is TRBV28, the J gene TRBJ2-6, with TRBD1 as a possible D gene (6 bases). CDR3 length: 15 amino acids. Trimming took 9 bases from V and 0 from J, leaving 12 bases between them. The germline gives CDR1 MDHEN, CDR2 SYDVKM. CDR3 bases: TGTGCCAGTACCGGACAGTACTCTGGGGCCAACGTCCTGACTTTC. It is translated as CASTGQYSGANVLTF.

The CDR3 sequence is CASSLSGTGENEQFF. The CDR3 bases are TGTGCCAGCAGCTTATCAGGGACAGGGGAAAATGAGCAGTTCTTC. The rearrangement links TRBV5-4 to TRBJ2-1, with 10 bases fitting TRBD1. Germline CDR1 reads SGHNT; CDR2 reads YYREEE (reference sequence). The CDR3 has 15 amino acids. V was clipped by 2 bases and J by 7 bases; unmatched bases: 6.

This sequence joins TRBV9 and TRBJ1-1, with 7 bases matching TRBD1. Germline loops: CDR1 SGDLS, CDR2 YYNGEE. The trim removed 3 bases at V and 3 bases at J, leaving 14 bases unmatched. There are 17 residues in the CDR3. The CDR3 DNA reads as TGTGCCAGCAGCGCTCCTAGACAGGGTGGATCTTACACTGAAGCTTTCTTT. Translation gives CASSAPRQGGSYTEAFF.